This T cell receptor (beta chain) was recorded in a study of tumor-infiltrating lymphocytes in oesophageal squamous cell carcinoma. The CDR3 contains 16 residues. With 4 bases removed from V and 5 bases from J, the gap between germline ends came to 21 bases. TCRdb used MiXCR to reprocess the PCR reads, holding one entry per CDR3 protein. This repertoire shows some 14,000 distinct CDR3 sequences, about 50% found once; its top ten account for over 15%. This clonotype has at least ten counts. Sequencing was performed on esophageal tumor tissue. This chain links TRBV12-3 or TRBV12-4 with TRBJ2-7; TRBD2 is a possible D gene (6 bases). This TCR was sampled from a male donor with esophageal squamous cell carcinoma. The CDR3 loop reads CASSSARGRNFNEQYF. CDR3 nucleotides: TGTGCCAGCAGTTCCGCACGTGGGAGGAATTTTAACGAGCAGTACTTC.